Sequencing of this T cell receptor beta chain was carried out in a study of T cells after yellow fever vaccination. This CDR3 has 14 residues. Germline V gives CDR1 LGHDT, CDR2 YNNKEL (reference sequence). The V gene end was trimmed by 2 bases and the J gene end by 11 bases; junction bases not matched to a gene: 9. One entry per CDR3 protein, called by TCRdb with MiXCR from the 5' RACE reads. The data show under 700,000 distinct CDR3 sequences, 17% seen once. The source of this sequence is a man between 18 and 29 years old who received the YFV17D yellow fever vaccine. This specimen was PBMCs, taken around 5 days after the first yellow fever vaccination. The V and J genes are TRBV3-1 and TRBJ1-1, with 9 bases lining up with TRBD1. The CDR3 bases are TGTGCCAGCAGCCAACTCACAGGGGGCGCAGACGCTTTCTTT. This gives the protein CASSQLTGGADAFF.